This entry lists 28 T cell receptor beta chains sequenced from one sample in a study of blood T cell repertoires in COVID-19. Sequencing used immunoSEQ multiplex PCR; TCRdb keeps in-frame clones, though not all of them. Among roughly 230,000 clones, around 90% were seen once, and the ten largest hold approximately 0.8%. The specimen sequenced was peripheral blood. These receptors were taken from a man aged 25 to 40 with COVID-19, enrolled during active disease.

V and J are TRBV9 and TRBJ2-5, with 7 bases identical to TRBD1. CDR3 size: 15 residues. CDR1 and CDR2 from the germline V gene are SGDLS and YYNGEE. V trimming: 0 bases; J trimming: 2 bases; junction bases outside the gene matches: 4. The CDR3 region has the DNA TGTGCCAGCAGCGTAGCCGACAGGGAACAAGAGACCCAGTACTTC. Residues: CASSVADREQETQYF.

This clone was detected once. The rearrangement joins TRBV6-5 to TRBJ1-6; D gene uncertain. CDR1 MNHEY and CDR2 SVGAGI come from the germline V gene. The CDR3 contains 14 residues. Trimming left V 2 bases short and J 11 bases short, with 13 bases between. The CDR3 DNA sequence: TGTGCCAGCAGTTACGGGCTCCCCTTGGCACCCCTCCACTTT. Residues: CASSYGLPLAPLHF.

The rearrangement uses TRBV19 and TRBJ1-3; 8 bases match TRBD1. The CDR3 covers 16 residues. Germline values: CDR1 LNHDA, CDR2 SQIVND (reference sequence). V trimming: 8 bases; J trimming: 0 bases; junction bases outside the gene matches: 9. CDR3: CASHGTGEVSGNTIYF. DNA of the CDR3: TGTGCCAGTCATGGGACAGGCGAAGTCTCTGGAAACACCATATATTTT.

Written as DNA, the CDR3 is TGTGCCAGCAGTACAGGAGACCTGGGGCTCACTGAAGCTTTCTTT. This encodes CASSTGDLGLTEAFF. This chain uses TRBV6-1 with TRBJ1-1; tentative D call: TRBD1 (5 bases). This CDR3 has 15 amino acids. V gave up 5 bases and J gave up 4 bases, with 17 bases separating them. Germline V gene lookup returns CDR1 MNHNS and CDR2 SASEGT.

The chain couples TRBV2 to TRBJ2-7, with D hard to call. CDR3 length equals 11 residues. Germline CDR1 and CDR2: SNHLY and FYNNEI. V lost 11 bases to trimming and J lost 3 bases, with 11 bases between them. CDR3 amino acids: CAARRIYEQYF. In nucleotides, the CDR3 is TGTGCCGCCAGGCGTATCTACGAGCAGTACTTC. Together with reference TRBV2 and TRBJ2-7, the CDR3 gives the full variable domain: EPEVTQTPSHQVTQMGQEVILRCVPISNHLYFYWYRQILGQKVEFLVSFYNNEISEKSEIFDDQFSVERPDGSNFTLKIRSTKLEDSAMYFCAARRIYEQYFGPGTRLTVT.

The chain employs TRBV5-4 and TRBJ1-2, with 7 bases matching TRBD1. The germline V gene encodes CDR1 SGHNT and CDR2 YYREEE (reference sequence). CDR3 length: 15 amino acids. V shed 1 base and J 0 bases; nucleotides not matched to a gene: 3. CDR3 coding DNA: TGTGCCAGCAGCTTGCGAGGGGGCGCTAACTATGGCTACACCTTC. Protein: CASSLRGGANYGYTF.

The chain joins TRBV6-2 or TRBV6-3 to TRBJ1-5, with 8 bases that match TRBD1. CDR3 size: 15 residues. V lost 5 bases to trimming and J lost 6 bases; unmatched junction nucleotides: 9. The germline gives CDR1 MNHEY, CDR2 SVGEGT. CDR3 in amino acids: CASSMFQGASQPQHF. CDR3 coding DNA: TGTGCCAGCAGTATGTTTCAGGGGGCATCTCAGCCCCAGCATTTT.

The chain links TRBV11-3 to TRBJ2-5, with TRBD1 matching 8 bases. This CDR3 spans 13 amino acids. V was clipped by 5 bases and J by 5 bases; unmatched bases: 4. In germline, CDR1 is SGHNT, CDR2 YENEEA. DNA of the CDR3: TGTGCCAGCAGCGCGGACAGGGACGAGACCCAGTACTTC. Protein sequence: CASSADRDETQYF.

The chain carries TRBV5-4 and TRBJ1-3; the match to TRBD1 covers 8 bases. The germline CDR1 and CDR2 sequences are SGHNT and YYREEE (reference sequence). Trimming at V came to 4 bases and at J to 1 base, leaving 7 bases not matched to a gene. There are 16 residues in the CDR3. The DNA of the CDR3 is TGTGCCAGCAGCCCACGACAGGGGTTTTCTGGAAACACCATATATTTT. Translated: CASSPRQGFSGNTIYF.

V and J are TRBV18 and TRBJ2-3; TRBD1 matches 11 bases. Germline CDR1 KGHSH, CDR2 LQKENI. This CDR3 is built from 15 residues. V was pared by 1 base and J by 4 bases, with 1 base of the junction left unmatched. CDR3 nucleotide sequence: TGTGCCAGCTCACCACTGGGACAGGGGGCAGATACGCAGTATTTT. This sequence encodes CASSPLGQGADTQYF. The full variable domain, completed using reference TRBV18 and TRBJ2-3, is NAGVMQNPRHLVRRRGQEARLRCSPMKGHSHVYWYRQLPEEGLKFMVYLQKENIIDESGMPKERFSAEFPKEGPSILRIQQVVRGDSAAYFCASSPLGQGADTQYFGPGTRLTVL.

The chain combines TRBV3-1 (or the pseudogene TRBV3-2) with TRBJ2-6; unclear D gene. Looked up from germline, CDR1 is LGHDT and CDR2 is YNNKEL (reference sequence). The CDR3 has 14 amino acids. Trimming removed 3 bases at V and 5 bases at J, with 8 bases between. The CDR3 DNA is TGTGCCAGCAGCCAGGGTAGCTGGGCCAACGTCCTGACTTTC. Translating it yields CASSQGSWANVLTF.

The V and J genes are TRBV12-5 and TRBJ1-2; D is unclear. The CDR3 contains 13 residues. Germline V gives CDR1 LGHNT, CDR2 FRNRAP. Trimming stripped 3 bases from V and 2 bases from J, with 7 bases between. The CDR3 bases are TGTGCTAGTGGTTTTGGCAGGAACTATGGCTACACCTTC. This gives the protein CASGFGRNYGYTF.

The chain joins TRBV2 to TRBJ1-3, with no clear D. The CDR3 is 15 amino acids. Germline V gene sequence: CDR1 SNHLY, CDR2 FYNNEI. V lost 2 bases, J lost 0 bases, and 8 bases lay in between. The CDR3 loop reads CASSEPTPSGNTIYF. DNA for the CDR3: TGTGCCAGCAGTGAACCGACACCCTCTGGAAACACCATATATTTT.

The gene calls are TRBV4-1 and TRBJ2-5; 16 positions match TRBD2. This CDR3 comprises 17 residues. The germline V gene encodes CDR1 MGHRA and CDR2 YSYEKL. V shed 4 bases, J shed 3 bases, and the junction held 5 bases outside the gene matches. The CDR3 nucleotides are TGCGCCAGCAGCCCTCACGGGACTAGCGGGGGGGAAGAGACCCAGTACTTC. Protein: CASSPHGTSGGEETQYF.

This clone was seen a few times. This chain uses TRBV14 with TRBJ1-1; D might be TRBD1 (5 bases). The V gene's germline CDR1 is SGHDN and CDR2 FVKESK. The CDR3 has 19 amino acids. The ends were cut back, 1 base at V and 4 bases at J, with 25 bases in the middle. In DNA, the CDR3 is TGTGCCAGCAGCCAAGCCTACGGGTGGGTGCAGGGTTGGGGCACTGAAGCTTTCTTT. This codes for CASSQAYGWVQGWGTEAFF. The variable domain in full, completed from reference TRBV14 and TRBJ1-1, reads EAGVTQFPSHSVIEKGQTVTLRCDPISGHDNLYWYRRVMGKEIKFLLHFVKESKQDESGMPNNRFLAERTGGTYSTLKVQPAELEDSGVYFCASSQAYGWVQGWGTEAFFGQGTRLTVV.

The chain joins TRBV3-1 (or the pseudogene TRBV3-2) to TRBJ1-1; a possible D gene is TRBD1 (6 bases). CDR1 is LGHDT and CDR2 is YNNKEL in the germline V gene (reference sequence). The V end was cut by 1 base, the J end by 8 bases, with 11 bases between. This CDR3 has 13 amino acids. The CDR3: CASSQGGRGEAFF. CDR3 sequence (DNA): TGTGCCAGCAGCCAAGGGGGCAGGGGCGAAGCTTTCTTT.

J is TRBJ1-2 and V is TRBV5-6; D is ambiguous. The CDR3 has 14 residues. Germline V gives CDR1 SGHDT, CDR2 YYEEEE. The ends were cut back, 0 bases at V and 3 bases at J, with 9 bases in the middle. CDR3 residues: CASSLGGWDYGYTF. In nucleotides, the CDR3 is TGTGCCAGCAGCTTGGGAGGTTGGGACTATGGCTACACCTTC.

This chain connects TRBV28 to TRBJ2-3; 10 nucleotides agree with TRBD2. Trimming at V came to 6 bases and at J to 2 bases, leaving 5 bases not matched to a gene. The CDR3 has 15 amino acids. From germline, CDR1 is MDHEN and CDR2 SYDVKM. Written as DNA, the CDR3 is TGTGCCAGCAGCCCCAGCGGGGGGGCCACAGATACGCAGTATTTT. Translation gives CASSPSGGATDTQYF.

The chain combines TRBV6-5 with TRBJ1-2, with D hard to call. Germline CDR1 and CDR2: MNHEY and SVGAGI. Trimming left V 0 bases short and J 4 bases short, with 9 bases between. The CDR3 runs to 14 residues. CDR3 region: CASSYSRRAYGYTF. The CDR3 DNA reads TGTGCCAGCAGTTACTCGAGGAGGGCCTATGGCTACACCTTC.

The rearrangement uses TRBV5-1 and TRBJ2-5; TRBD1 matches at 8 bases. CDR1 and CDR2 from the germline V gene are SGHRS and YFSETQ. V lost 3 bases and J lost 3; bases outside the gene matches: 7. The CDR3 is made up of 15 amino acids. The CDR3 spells CASSSGQAREETQYF. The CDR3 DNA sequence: TGCGCCAGCAGCTCGGGACAGGCCCGGGAAGAGACCCAGTACTTC.

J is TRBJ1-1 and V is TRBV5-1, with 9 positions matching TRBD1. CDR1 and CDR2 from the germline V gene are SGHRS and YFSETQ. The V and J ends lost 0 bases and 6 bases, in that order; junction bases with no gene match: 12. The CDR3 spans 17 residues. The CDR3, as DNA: TGCGCCAGCAGCTTGGTGGGGATAGGACAGGGGTTGGCTGAAGCTTTCTTT. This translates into CASSLVGIGQGLAEAFF.

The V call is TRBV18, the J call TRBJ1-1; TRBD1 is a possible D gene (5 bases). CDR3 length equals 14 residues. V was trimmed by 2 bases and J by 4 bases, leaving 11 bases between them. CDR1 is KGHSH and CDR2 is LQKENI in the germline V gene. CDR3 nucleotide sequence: TGTGCCAGCTCACCAGGGCCCCAGGGCACTGAAGCTTTCTTT. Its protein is CASSPGPQGTEAFF.

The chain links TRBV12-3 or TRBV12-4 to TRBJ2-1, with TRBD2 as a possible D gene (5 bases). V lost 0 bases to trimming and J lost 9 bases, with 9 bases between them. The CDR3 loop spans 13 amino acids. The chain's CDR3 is CASSLALAGEQFF. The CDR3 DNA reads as TGTGCCAGCAGTTTAGCCCTAGCCGGTGAGCAGTTCTTC.

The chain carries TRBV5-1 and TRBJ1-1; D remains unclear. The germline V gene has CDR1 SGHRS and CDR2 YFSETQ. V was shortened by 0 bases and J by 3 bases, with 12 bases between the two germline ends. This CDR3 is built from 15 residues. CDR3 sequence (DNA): TGCGCCAGCAGCTTGGCCCGGGGTGTCGACACTGAAGCTTTCTTT. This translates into CASSLARGVDTEAFF.

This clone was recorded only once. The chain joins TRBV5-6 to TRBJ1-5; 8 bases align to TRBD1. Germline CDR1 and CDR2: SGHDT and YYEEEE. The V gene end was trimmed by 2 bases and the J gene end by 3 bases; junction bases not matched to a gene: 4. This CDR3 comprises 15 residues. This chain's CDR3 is CASSFRGPINQPQHF. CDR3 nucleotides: TGTGCCAGCAGCTTCAGGGGGCCTATCAATCAGCCCCAGCATTTT.

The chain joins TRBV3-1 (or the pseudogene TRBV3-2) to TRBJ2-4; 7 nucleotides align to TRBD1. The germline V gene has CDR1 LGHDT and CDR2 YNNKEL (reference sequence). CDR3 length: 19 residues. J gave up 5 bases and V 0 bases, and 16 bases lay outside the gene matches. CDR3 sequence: CASSQEAYGGQRSENIQYF. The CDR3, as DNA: TGTGCCAGCAGCCAAGAAGCTTATGGGGGACAGAGATCGGAAAACATTCAGTACTTC.

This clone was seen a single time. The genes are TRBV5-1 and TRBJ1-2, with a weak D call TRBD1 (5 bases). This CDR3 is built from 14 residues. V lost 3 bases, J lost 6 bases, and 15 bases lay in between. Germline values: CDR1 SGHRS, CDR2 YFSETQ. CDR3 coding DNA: TGCGCCAGCAGCTCGGGACTGACCCTGAATGGCTACACCTTC. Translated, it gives CASSSGLTLNGYTF.

DNA of the CDR3: TGTGCCAGCAGCTTAGCGGTCGTTTGGGGGGACAGGGGGTCTGAAGCTTTCTTT. Translating gives CASSLAVVWGDRGSEAFF. The chain couples TRBV7-6 to TRBJ1-1; 11 nucleotides line up with TRBD1. CDR1 SGHVS and CDR2 FNYEAQ come from the germline V gene. The V and J ends lost 0 bases and 6 bases, in that order; junction bases with no gene match: 12. This CDR3 spans 18 amino acids.